The clone carrying this TCR beta chain was seen more than once but under ten times. Germline lookup yields CDR1 SGHRS and CDR2 YFSETQ. This CDR3 region has 15 residues. Trimming took 0 bases from V and 3 from J; bases not matched to a gene: 4. HTBI primers from iRepertoire and Arm-PCR of CDR3 regions yielded the TCR beta libraries. TCRdb re-analysed the multiplex PCR reads in MiXCR, keeping a single row per CDR3 protein. The table has approximately 470,000 distinct CDR3 sequences, less than 25% seen once; the top ten hold under 9%. The entry originates in a study of regulatory T cells in long-lasting Graves disease. The sample's time point: persistent/refractory GD, antithyroid drugs over 5 years with positive TRAb. Construction of the TCR library relied on RNA isolated from PBMCs.

This sequence originates from a female donor with Graves disease. The sample in question was peripheral blood mononuclear cells (PBMCs), obtained when the disease was refractory, from a patient treated with antithyroid drugs. The chain carries TRBV5-1 and TRBJ2-7, with 9 bases fitting TRBD2. The CDR3 DNA sequence: TGCGCCAGCAGCTTGGCCGCGACTAGCGGCTACGAGCAGTACTTC. Protein: CASSLAATSGYEQYF.